This is a list of T cell receptor beta chains from one sample in a study of cytomegalovirus exposure and HLA in healthy donors. Using immunoSEQ multiplex PCR, the repertoire was profiled, and TCRdb retains in-frame clones only, with some absent. Among about 170,000 clones listed, roughly 91% were seen once. Sequenced sample: PBMCs. These receptors originate from a woman aged 18-29 years in good health and CMV-seropositive. Both conserved end residues are part of each CDR3.

TRBV7-9,TRBJ1-1,CASSSMNTEAFF
TRBV28,TRBJ2-1,CASSQTRQFTEQFF
TRBV5-1,TRBJ1-5,CASSQDRGPNQPQHF
TRBV12-2,TRBJ2-7,CASRFGGRGYEQYF
TRBV4-1,TRBJ2-2,CASSQEGAGGPVGELFF
TRBV7-2,TRBJ2-1,CASSLVGARGSNEQFF
TRBV6-5,TRBJ1-2,CASSYSGTAHYGYTF
TRBV2,TRBJ2-5,CASSEHGKETQYF
TRBV27,TRBJ2-1,CASSLSGRGNEQFF
TRBV25-1,TRBJ2-2,CASSDLQGAGELFF
TRBV6-5,TRBJ1-4,CASSYGTGYEKLFF
TRBV28,TRBJ1-2,CASSLLSPTGGGYTF
TRBV2,TRBJ2-7,CASSPHETGKKQYF
TRBV19,TRBJ2-3,CASSKTGTGVEGAQYF
TRBV4-3,TRBJ1-1,CASSPRGPDRGWDEAFF
TRBV9,TRBJ1-4,CASSVNQGADNEKLFF
TRBV27,TRBJ2-7,CASSSKLAGGPYEQYF
TRBV6-1,TRBJ2-7,CASSEAWGGYEQYF
TRBV30,TRBJ1-2,CAWSSENYGYTF
TRBV10-3,TRBJ1-5,CAISETGGAGTNQPQHF
TRBV10-3,TRBJ2-1,CAISRQGEHNEQFF
TRBV11-2,TRBJ2-5,CASSLTPGDQETQYF
TRBV19,TRBJ2-2,CASNTRHELAATNTGELFF
TRBV7-2,TRBJ1-3,CASSLFPHATGAGNTIYF
TRBV6-4,TRBJ2-1,CASSDKAGVNEQFF
TRBV21-1,TRBJ2-7,CASSKVPSDYYEQYF
TRBV19,TRBJ1-2,CASLGQLYGYTF
TRBV29-1,TRBJ2-7,CSVELQGAGEQYF
TRBV4-1,TRBJ2-7,CASSQASGQGHEQYF
TRBV6-6,TRBJ1-5,CASTSPTGGMQPQHF
TRBV4-1,TRBJ2-5,CASSPTSGRAKETQYF
TRBV2,TRBJ2-7,CASRALAGVGEEQYF
TRBV28,TRBJ2-7,CASSFYTSGRAYEQYF
TRBV28,TRBJ1-1,CASLSRGGTEAFF
TRBV30,TRBJ1-1,CAWDRGLLNTEAFF
TRBV19,TRBJ2-2,CASSSGTANTGELFF
TRBV7-2,TRBJ2-1,CASSLFGVGMTTYNEQFF
TRBV18,TRBJ1-1,CASSPRTGGLNTEAFF
TRBV7-3,TRBJ2-3,CASSLMPGQGDDTQYF
TRBV27,TRBJ2-3,CASSLSTSGTDTQYF
TRBV6-5,TRBJ1-2,CASSYRGHGYTF
TRBV4-2,TRBJ2-5,CASSQADRDAETQYF
TRBV2,TRBJ2-3,CASRWGQGADTQYF
TRBV10-3,TRBJ2-1,CAISESISPGGTYNEQFF
TRBV2,TRBJ2-7,CASTQEGQGGNEQYF
TRBV29-1,TRBJ1-1,CSYDEGNTEAFF
TRBV11-3,TRBJ1-1,CASRPLTVNTEAFF
TRBV5-1,TRBJ1-4,CASSLESPSGEKLFF
TRBV30,TRBJ2-7,CAWSAKTSGRWYEQYF
TRBV30,TRBJ1-3,CAWSLPPYRTLGNTIYF
TRBV2,TRBJ1-5,CASGADRGFQPQHF
TRBV30,TRBJ2-1,CAWTKGLAGGTSPYNEQFF